This is a list of T cell receptor beta chains from one sample in a study of siplizumab effects on memory and regulatory T cells. Using immunoSEQ multiplex PCR, the repertoire was profiled, and TCRdb retains in-frame clones only, with some absent. The sample yields around 100,000 clones, about nine tenths seen once. The sample taken for sequencing was CD4+ T cells sorted from blood. These TCRs come from a human donor in good health. Each CDR3 is given with its conserved first and last residue. Fields, in order: J gene, V gene, D gene, clone size, CDR3 DNA, CDR3 protein. D genes are given only for firm matches. The size field is filled for only some rows; it gives once, few, many or a size class.

>TRBJ1-2|TRBV21-1|-|-
TGTGCCAGCAGCAAAGGGAACACTTATGGCTACACCTTC
CASSKGNTYGYTF
>TRBJ1-5|TRBV5-1|-|-
TGCGCCAGCAGCTTGGGGGGAATCGGCAATCAGCCCCAGCATTTT
CASSLGGIGNQPQHF
>TRBJ2-3|TRBV27|-|once
TGTGCCAGCAGTTTAGTATCAGGGTCAGATACGCAGTATTTT
CASSLVSGSDTQYF
>TRBJ2-7|TRBV30|-|-
TGTGCCTGGAGTGTCTCAATTATTCTGGCCACGGCGCCCTACGAGCAGTACTTC
CAWSVSIILATAPYEQYF
>TRBJ1-1|TRBV7-9|TRBD1|-
TGTGCCAGCAGCTTAGCGGGACAGGGGAGCACTGAAGCTTTCTTT
CASSLAGQGSTEAFF
>TRBJ2-1|TRBV12-5|-|-
TGTGCTAGTGGCGGGGCGGGGCGAAACAATGAGCAGTTCTTC
CASGGAGRNNEQFF
>TRBJ1-2|TRBV19|TRBD1|-
TGTGCCAGTAGCCCGACAGGGGTCATAAGTTATGGCTACACCTTC
CASSPTGVISYGYTF
>TRBJ1-2|TRBV5-6|TRBD1|once
TGTGCCAGCAGTCCTGGACAGGGTACCTATGGCTACACCTTC
CASSPGQGTYGYTF
>TRBJ2-5|TRBV5-1|TRBD2|-
TGCGCCAGCAGCCACGGCGGAGGGAGGGGACAAGAGACCCAGTACTTC
CASSHGGGRGQETQYF
>TRBJ2-7|TRBV7-9|TRBD2|-
TGTGCCAGCAGCCTCACGGGGGGGAGGTCCTACGAGCAGTACTTC
CASSLTGGRSYEQYF
>TRBJ2-7|TRBV7-2|TRBD2|-
TGTGCCAGCAGATCCACGGTGGGGGGGAGCGAGCAGTACTTC
CASRSTVGGSEQYF
>TRBJ1-1|TRBV28|TRBD1|-
TGTGCCAGCAGTCGATTACTTACAGGGGGGCATGCTGAAGCTTTCTTT
CASSRLLTGGHAEAFF
>TRBJ2-1|TRBV7-2|TRBD1|-
TGTGCCAGCAGCTTAAAGACAGGGGACCCCAATGAGCAGTTCTTC
CASSLKTGDPNEQFF
>TRBJ2-7|TRBV28|TRBD1|-
TGTGCCAGCACCAGTCTTACAGGGGGGTACTTC
CASTSLTGGYF
>TRBJ2-7|TRBV6-4|TRBD2|-
TGTGCCAGCAGTGACTCGGGACTAGCGGGGGGCTACGAGCAGTACTTC
CASSDSGLAGGYEQYF
>TRBJ2-5|TRBV11-3|TRBD1|once
TGTGCCAGCAGCTTAGGACAGGGGGCGCTTGAGACCCAGTACTTC
CASSLGQGALETQYF
>TRBJ2-1|TRBV5-6|-|once
TGTGCCAGCACCTTGCGAGATGAGCAGTTCTTC
CASTLRDEQFF
>TRBJ2-5|TRBV5-1|-|once
TGCGCCAGCAACCGGAGGGGGGGCACGCCCGAGACCCAGTACTTC
CASNRRGGTPETQYF
>TRBJ1-5|TRBV7-6|-|-
TGTGCCAGCAGCTTGGAGGACAGTAGCAATCAGCCCCAGCATTTT
CASSLEDSSNQPQHF
>TRBJ1-5|TRBV5-6|-|-
TGTGCCAGCAGCCTGGGAGGGGGGGCCTTTCAGCCCCAGCATTTT
CASSLGGGAFQPQHF
>TRBJ2-7|TRBV14|TRBD1|-
TGTGCCAGCAGCCAAGGGGGTTCGCAGGGGGCTAGATTTTACTACGAGCAGTACTTC
CASSQGGSQGARFYYEQYF
>TRBJ2-7|TRBV5-4|-|-
TGTGCCAGCAGCTTGTCAAGCTACGAGCAGTACTTC
CASSLSSYEQYF
>TRBJ1-2|TRBV28|-|-
TGTGCCAGCAGTTTCCCAGGAGGAGGGGTTGATGGCTACACCTTC
CASSFPGGGVDGYTF
>TRBJ1-3|TRBV10-3|-|-
TGTGCCATCACCGCGGAGGGGACTGGAAACACCATATATTTT
CAITAEGTGNTIYF
>TRBJ2-7|TRBV7-6|TRBD1|-
TGTGCCAGCAGCTTAGGACAGGGGGCTTACGAGCAGTACTTC
CASSLGQGAYEQYF
>TRBJ2-1|TRBV27|TRBD2|-
TGTGCCAGCAGTTACACTATAGCGGGGGGGGCCCACAATGAGCAGTTCTTC
CASSYTIAGGAHNEQFF
>TRBJ1-1|TRBV4-1|TRBD1|-
TGCGCCAGCAGCCAAGTTGGTGTGTCGGGACAGGCCCGGACTGAAGCTTTCTTT
CASSQVGVSGQARTEAFF
>TRBJ2-3|TRBV5-1|-|-
TGCGCCAGCAGCCCTTGGGCGACCCTCACAGATACGCAGTATTTT
CASSPWATLTDTQYF
>TRBJ2-1|TRBV9|-|-
TGTGCCAGCAGCGTAGCCCCTACTAGTAGCTATGAGCAGTTCTTC
CASSVAPTSSYEQFF